This is a list of T cell receptor beta chains from one sample in a study of identical twins. MiXCR, applied by TCRdb to the 5' RACE reads, yields one record per CDR3 protein. The table records roughly 250,000 distinct CDR3 sequences, over 12% of them present only once. Sequencing input: memory (CD45RO+) T cells sorted from blood. The receptors derive from a woman in her late teens or twenties in good health. Each CDR3 is given with its conserved first and last residue. A D gene is named only where the DNA matches it firmly. Only part of the rows carry a size: once, few, many, or a class if the clone is expanded.

D	V	size	J	DNA	CDR3
.	TRBV27	.	TRBJ2-2	TGTGCCAGCAGTTCCGGATTTGACACCGGGGAGCTGTTTTTT	CASSSGFDTGELFF
.	TRBV5-6	.	TRBJ2-7	TGTGCCAGCAGCTTGGAGTTACAGGGAAACGAGCAGTACTTC	CASSLELQGNEQYF
.	TRBV3-1	few	TRBJ1-1	TGTGCCAGCAGCCAAGTAGGGGTAACTGAAGCTTTCTTT	CASSQVGVTEAFF
TRBD1	TRBV5-6	.	TRBJ1-6	TGTGCCAGCAGCGTTGACAGGGGAGGGTCCTATAATTCACCCCTCCACTTT	CASSVDRGGSYNSPLHF
TRBD1	TRBV27	.	TRBJ2-1	TGTGCCAGCAGGGCGACAGGGGTCTCCTACAATGAGCAGTTCTTC	CASRATGVSYNEQFF
TRBD1	TRBV12-3/TRBV12-4	.	TRBJ2-1	TGTGCCAGCACCATAAAGGGGGCCCACAATGAGCAGTTCTTC	CASTIKGAHNEQFF
.	TRBV5-5	few	TRBJ1-6	TGTGCCAGCAGCTTTCAAGAGTATAATTCACCCCTCCACTTT	CASSFQEYNSPLHF
.	TRBV29-1	.	TRBJ1-1	TGCAGCGTTGGGGGGGAAGTGAACACTGAAGCTTTCTTT	CSVGGEVNTEAFF
.	TRBV7-9	.	TRBJ1-2	TGTGCCAGCACGCGATCGGGGGCCGCCTATGGCTACACCTTC	CASTRSGAAYGYTF
.	TRBV11-2	many	TRBJ2-1	TGTGCCAGCAGCCCTCTGGTGGCCCCCCAACTTGAGTTCTTC	CASSPLVAPQLEFF
.	TRBV6-5	many	TRBJ2-3	TGTGCCAGCAGTTACGGATTAACGCAGTATTTT	CASSYGLTQYF
TRBD2	TRBV5-1	many	TRBJ2-1	TGCGCCAGCAGTCCGGGACTAGCGACCAATGAGCAGTTCTTC	CASSPGLATNEQFF